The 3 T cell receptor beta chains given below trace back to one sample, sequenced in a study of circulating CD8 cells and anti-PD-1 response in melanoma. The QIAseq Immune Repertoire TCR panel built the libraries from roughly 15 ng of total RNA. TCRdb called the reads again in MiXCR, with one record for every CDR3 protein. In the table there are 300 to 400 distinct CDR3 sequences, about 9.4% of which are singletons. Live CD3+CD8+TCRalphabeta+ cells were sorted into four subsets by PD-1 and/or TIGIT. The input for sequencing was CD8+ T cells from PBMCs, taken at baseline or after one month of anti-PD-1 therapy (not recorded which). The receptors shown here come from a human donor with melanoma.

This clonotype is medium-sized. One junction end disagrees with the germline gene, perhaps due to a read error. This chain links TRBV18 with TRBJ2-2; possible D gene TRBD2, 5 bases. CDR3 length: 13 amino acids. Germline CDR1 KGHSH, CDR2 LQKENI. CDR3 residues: CASSLDPAGELSF. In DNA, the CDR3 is TGTGCCAGCTCACTGGACCCGGCCGGGGAGCTGTCTTTT.

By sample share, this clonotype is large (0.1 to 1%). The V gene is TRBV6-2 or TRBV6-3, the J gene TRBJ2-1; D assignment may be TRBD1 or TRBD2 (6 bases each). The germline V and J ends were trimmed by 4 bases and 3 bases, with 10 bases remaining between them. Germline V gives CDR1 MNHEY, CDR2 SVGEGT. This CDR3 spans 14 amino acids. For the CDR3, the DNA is TGTGCCAGCAGTTGGGAGGACAGCTACAATGAGCAGTTCTTC. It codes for CASSWEDSYNEQFF.

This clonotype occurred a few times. The CDR3 loop reads CASSPLTDLFSGANVLTF. CDR3 bases: TGTGCCAGCAGCCCGCTGACGGACCTCTTCTCTGGGGCCAACGTCCTGACTTTC. The chain has TRBV5-5 and TRBJ2-6, with D hard to call. Between the trimmed V and J ends, which lost 4 bases and 0 bases, there was a span of 17 bases. This CDR3 contains 18 residues. Germline lookup yields CDR1 SGHKS and CDR2 YYEKEE (reference sequence).